This TCR beta chain was recorded in a study of blood T cell repertoires in COVID-19. Measured with immunoSEQ multiplex PCR; TCRdb has only the in-frame clones, and not every one. The repertoire includes nearly 350,000 clones, about 90% of them detected once, and approximately 3.5% sits in the top ten. In this sample, this clone turned up once. CDR1 and CDR2 from the germline V gene are KGHDR and SFDVKD. Trimming pared 0 bases from V and 4 bases from J, leaving 8 bases between. This CDR3 region has 14 residues. Sequenced material: peripheral blood. This TCR was sampled from a woman between 18 and 30 years old who had recovered from COVID-19. The rearrangement joins TRBV24-1 to TRBJ1-2; D is undetermined. The CDR3: CATSDLQRSYGYTF. CDR3 DNA: TGTGCCACCAGTGATTTGCAGAGGTCCTATGGCTACACCTTC.